The clone carrying this T cell receptor beta chain was seen only a few times. TCRdb reanalysed the RT-PCR reads using MiXCR and keeps one entry per CDR3 protein. The repertoire has almost 700,000 distinct CDR3 sequences, approximately 15% of them found once; the top ten carry roughly 3.9%. There are 14 residues in the CDR3. Trimming stripped 4 bases from V and 6 bases from J, with 15 bases between. Germline loops: CDR1 ENHRY, CDR2 SYGVKD. Source material: memory CD4+ T cells from blood. The clonotype originates from a female donor in good health, serving as a healthy control. The J gene is TRBJ1-1, the V gene TRBV10-3, with unresolved D. The CDR3 DNA reads as TGTGCCATCAGTGTAGGCACGGCAGACCCTGAAGCTTTCTTT. Translated, it gives CAISVGTADPEAFF.